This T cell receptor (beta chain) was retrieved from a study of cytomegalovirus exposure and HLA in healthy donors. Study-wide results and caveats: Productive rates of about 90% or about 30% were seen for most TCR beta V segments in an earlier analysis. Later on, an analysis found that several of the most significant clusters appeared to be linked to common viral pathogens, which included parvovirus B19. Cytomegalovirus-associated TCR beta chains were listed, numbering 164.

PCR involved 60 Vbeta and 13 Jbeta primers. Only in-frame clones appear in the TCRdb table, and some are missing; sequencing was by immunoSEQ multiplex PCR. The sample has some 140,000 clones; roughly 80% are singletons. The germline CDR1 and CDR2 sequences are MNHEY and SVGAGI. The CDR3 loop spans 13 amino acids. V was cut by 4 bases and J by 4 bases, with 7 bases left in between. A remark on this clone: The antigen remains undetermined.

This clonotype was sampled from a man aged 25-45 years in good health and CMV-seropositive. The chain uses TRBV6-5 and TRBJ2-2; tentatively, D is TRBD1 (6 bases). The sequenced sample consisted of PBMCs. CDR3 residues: CASSFRGTGELFF. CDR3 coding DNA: TGTGCCAGCAGTTTCAGGGGCACCGGGGAGCTGTTTTTT.